Included here is one TCR beta chain sequence, with context. No antigen is known for it. A read error may produce the germline difference seen at one junction end. These data originate in a study of T cells after posttransplantation cyclophosphamide. Study-wide results and limits: Recipient CMV seropositivity and CMV reactivation strongly tracked TRB clonality.

Only in-frame clones appear in the TCRdb table, and some are missing; sequencing was by immunoSEQ multiplex PCR. This table holds about 53,000 clones, roughly 84% found once. The TCR sequence derives from a man in his thirties or forties with a blood cancer, CMV-positive, and with a related stem cell donor. Sequenced sample: PBMCs.

The CDR3 region is CSVGTAAFIF. DNA of the CDR3: TGCAGCGTCGGGACAGCGGCGTTCATCTTC. The genes are TRBV29-1 and TRBJ1-2; TRBD1 agrees at 7 bases. From germline, CDR1 is SQVTM and CDR2 ANQGSEA. The CDR3 extends over 10 amino acids.